This T cell receptor (beta chain) was identified in a study of cytomegalovirus exposure and HLA in healthy donors (TCRdb year 2017). Looking at the study overall: An earlier analysis of some 550 of the donors reported more than 250 Gb of sequence data and 117 million unique TCR beta sequences from 150 million to 200 million T cells. Because of strong linkage in the cohort, five DR-DQ haplotypes were treated as single units for association and clustering. An earlier analysis of roughly 600 of the donors used high-throughput TCR beta sequencing to judge whether each TCR beta V gene segment behaved as functional or pseudogenic. In the later analysis, no new phenotypic data were used to find candidate immune exposures; instead, reliance was placed on TCR beta sequences and their occurrence across donors. The T cell repertoires of 666 subjects were profiled by immunosequencing and related to cytomegalovirus serostatus. The aim of the study was to test whether cataloging public T cell receptors could identify signatures of past pathogen exposure. An early release covering roughly 640 HLA-typed donors comprised about 290 gigabases of sequencing data and roughly 86 million unique TCR sequences. Of the roughly 400 genotyped donors, 81% fell in the genetic ancestry cluster associated with self-reported Caucasian donors. All discovery cohort repertoires had been generated on a single sequencing platform. In a later genetic analysis, genome-wide SNP genotypes for about three fifths of the roughly 670 donors were used, and that subset was treated as a discovery cohort. A later analysis re-analyzed previously published TCR beta repertoires from several hundred donors and added high-resolution HLA genotyping to study TCR occurrence patterns. Typing coverage differed by locus: A, B, C, DRB1 and DQB1 were typed in roughly 629-640 donors, DQA1 in 522, DPA1 in some 570, and DPB1 in 400 to 490. To predict cytomegalovirus infection status, the study combined high-throughput TCR immunosequencing, statistical association of individual TCRs with disease status, and machine learning. Donor age, sex, ethnicity and CMV serostatus were compiled alongside the repertoire data. Across 300 to 500 genotyped donors of the cohort, an average of 235,054 unique TCR beta nucleotide sequences per donor were sequenced, and around 20% of those sequences were non-productive. In addition to the first cohort of 650 to 750 subjects, a separate validation cohort of 130 or so different subjects was used. HLA typing included class I and class II loci at four-digit resolution. Overall study results and their limits: Sequencing depth was assumed to be roughly uniform across donors in the presence/absence analyses, though that assumption may not hold. Three of the identified cytomegalovirus-associated TCR beta chains were confirmed in vitro to be specific for cytomegalovirus antigens. In an earlier analysis of fewer than 700 of the donors, most TCR beta V segments appeared in productive rearrangements about 87% or about 30% of the time, broadly matching IMGT annotations. Because the 87-base-pair reads could not distinguish some IMGT-functional V segments, including TRBV6-2 and TRBV6-3, those segments were excluded. In a later genetic analysis, fewer N-insertions in productive TCRs were reported among donors in an Asian-associated ancestry cluster than the roughly 700-donor mean. The sequencing pipeline was judged likely to have produced a cluster of highly shared sequence variants as a technical artifact. Correlated functional status among segregating V segments might reflect linkage disequilibrium, but an unknown experimental factor could not be ruled out. In a later analysis, the rate of TCR association differed among HLA loci, with DRB1 alleles having the most associated TCRs and HLA-C alleles having the fewest. When HLA alleles, especially DR and DQ, strongly co-occurred, TCR associations were difficult to assign to individual alleles. Because counts were too low, around 17 rarely observed V segments, including chromosome 9 orphons, were left out of the earlier analysis of a few hundred of the donors. In a later analysis, HLA-associated TCR beta chains were found to be more clonally expanded and to have lower generation probabilities than equally common non-associated chains. Because some donors lacked HLA typing at each locus, the association tests relied only on the typed subset. In the study, about 150 TCR beta chains were listed as associated with cytomegalovirus. It was suggested by the authors that the approach could potentially be generalized to other disease states and immunological phenotypes. A further reported finding was that TCR beta sequences accurately predicted the HLA-A and HLA-B alleles for most subjects in the first cohort. Most CMV-associated TCR beta chains appeared to be HLA-restricted in a later analysis, and the HLA associations seemed to be driven largely by CMV exposure. Specific HLA alleles were associated with roughly 16,000 TCR beta sequences at a false discovery rate of 0.05 in a later analysis. In a later genetic analysis, a missense DCLRE1C variant was associated with V-gene and J-gene trimming of TCR beta chains, and the association was replicated in an independent cohort. Most TCR sequences were seen in very few donors, while some public TCRs were found in many individuals. In this cohort, only TCR beta chains were sequenced, and detectable features were limited by the absence of alpha or paired-chain data. A later analysis reported that several top co-occurrence clusters appeared linked to parvovirus B19, influenza, CMV and Epstein-Barr virus. The classifier was reported to diagnose cytomegalovirus status with high specificity and sensitivity in both the original and validation cohorts. Immune exposure information for the cohort was limited to CMV serostatus.

The library was obtained by the immunoSEQ multiplex PCR assay. For the multiplex PCR, a mixture combining 60 forward primers for TCR Vbeta segments and 13 reverse primers for TCR Jbeta segments was used. Amplification of the CDR3 region of rearranged TCR beta genes was performed with a multiplex PCR assay on genomic DNA. The amplified TCR beta libraries were sequenced on the Illumina HiSeq System as 87-base-pair reads. Per the original workflow: A later analysis tallied roughly 80 million unique TCR beta chains across the 700 or so repertoires, and 10 million to 11 million of those chains were shared by two or more donors. Raw reads were error-corrected and collapsed into unique sequences by a nearest-neighbor algorithm in which closely related sequences were merged to remove PCR and sequencing errors. V, D and J gene segments were assigned by aligning CDR3 sequences to IMGT reference sequences. Each retained sequence needed at least a six-nucleotide match to both a V gene segment and a J gene segment. A rearrangement counted as productive if the CDR3 had no stop codons and remained in frame with V and J, and every other rearrangement counted as non-productive. Following IMGT convention, CDR3 was defined as the stretch from the second conserved V-encoded cysteine up to the conserved J-encoded phenylalanine. The earlier analysis of about 640 of the donors excluded any sequence lacking an unambiguous match to a single V gene segment. In an earlier analysis of more than 500 of the donors, a V segment was called functional when productive rearrangements were above 56.7%, and segregating when the standard deviation between donors exceeded 5%. To diagnose cytomegalovirus status from the catalog of TCR beta chain sequences, a statistical classification framework was built. A later analysis assigned V and J genes by comparing TCR nucleotide sequences with IMGT/GENE-DB human TR gene sequences. In a later analysis, CDR3 sequences and most-parsimonious VDJ recombination scenarios were assigned using the TCRdist pipeline. In a later analysis, each TCR beta chain was defined by its CDR3 amino acid sequence together with its V-gene family, and reads lacking a unique V-gene family were excluded. In a later analysis, around 600 highly shared, low-generation-probability nucleotide sequences were removed to address suspected cross-contamination and a sequencing artifact. In a later analysis, a clonal expansion index for each public chain was calculated from normalized within-repertoire ranks of inferred template counts. In a later analysis, generation probabilities were computed with a VDJ recombination model fitted to out-of-frame rearrangements, and the resulting probabilities were checked against IGoR. In a later analysis, TCR-TCR, TCR-HLA and TCR-CMV co-occurrence was scored with hypergeometric tests, and a repertoire-size bias correction was applied to TCR pairs. False discovery rates were estimated in a later analysis by permuting HLA or CMV assignments 20 times. A later analysis grouped co-occurring TCRs with DBSCAN, adding TCRdist sequence similarity when clustering within HLA-allele-positive subsets. Co-occurrence clustering excluded repertoires with fewer than 30,000 or more than 120,000 public chains, plus five with anomalous nucleotide sharing. TCRdb took this table from immuneACCESS and kept in-frame rearrangements with V and J called. Such tables lack part of the clones; where checked against another copy, unresolved V genes explain under half of the gap, and the rest is unexplained. The DNA gave D and trimming, while V, J and clone size come from that table. The sample table includes 200,000 to 250,000 clones. The ten largest clones capture approximately 0.98% of the sample.

As concerns this clone: This receptor's antigen is unknown.

In total, roughly 710 healthy bone marrow donors made up the cohort. Cohort members were all nominally healthy when sampled, although unrecorded immune exposures were likely present. The donor was CMV seropositive and belonged to the group of 250 to 300 seropositive cohort members. Every donor gave a peripheral blood sample, and the peripheral blood mononuclear cells from that sample were used for TCR beta sequencing. The Qiagen DNeasy Blood Extraction Kit was used to extract genomic DNA from the blood cell samples. Between the V and J ends, shortened by 1 base and 6 bases respectively, the junction contains 9 bases. The germline V gene supplies CDR1 SGHAT and CDR2 FQNNGV. Measured from the cysteine to the phenylalanine, the CDR3 is 13 residues long. The retained sequence is limited to the CDR3, 39 bases, with the frame set at the first base.

The source material was PBMCs. The V gene is TRBV11-2 and the J gene is TRBJ1-2; a tentative D call is TRBD1 (6 bases match). The receptor was derived from a woman aged 30 to 39 in good health and CMV-seropositive. DNA sequence: TGTGCCAGCAGCTTAGTACAGGGTAATGGCTACACCTTC. This sequence encodes CASSLVQGNGYTF.